Presented here are 6 T cell receptor beta chains from one specimen sequenced in a study of blood T cells in healthy people across ages. The use of a sample-barcoded 5' primer and a J-beta primer mix characterized a second PCR of roughly 6 to 11 cycles. Via MiXCR, TCRdb re-called the 5' RACE reads, giving one row per CDR3 protein. The sample has approximately 780,000 distinct CDR3 sequences, around 24% seen once. This sample also belongs to another study, concerning T cells of mothers and their children.

Sample: blood. Every receptor here comes from a boy younger than 18 in good health.

The chain joins TRBV7-9 to TRBJ2-2; 7 positions agree with TRBD2. This CDR3 has 17 amino acids. Germline V lookup: CDR1 SEHNR, CDR2 FQNEAQ (reference sequence). The V and J ends lost 2 bases and 4 bases, in that order; junction bases with no gene match: 10. CDR3 in DNA: TGTGCCAGCAGCTTATCCGTCGGGACTACGGGCACCGGGGAGCTGTTTTTT. Protein product: CASSLSVGTTGTGELFF.

J is TRBJ1-2 and V is TRBV3-1, with D possibly matching TRBD1 (6 bases). The V end was cut by 5 bases, the J end by 3 bases, with 16 bases between. Germline assignment: CDR1 LGHDT and CDR2 YNNKEL (reference sequence). The CDR3 covers 15 residues. CDR3 residues: CASSFRGGGDYGYTF. CDR3 DNA sequence: TGTGCCAGCAGCTTCCGAGGAGGGGGGGACTATGGCTACACCTTC.

The chain carries TRBV5-1 and TRBJ2-7; tentative D call: TRBD2 (5 bases). This CDR3 region has 13 residues. V shed 4 bases and J shed 4 bases, with 12 bases lying between them. From germline, CDR1 is SGHRS and CDR2 YFSETQ. The CDR3 DNA is TGCGCCAGCAGCCCTCTAGCTGATTACGAGCAGTACTTC. It translates to CASSPLADYEQYF.

This clonotype was observed a few times. V usage is TRBV6-5 and J usage is TRBJ2-7; 7 nucleotides align to TRBD1. CDR1 and CDR2 (germline): MNHEY, SVGAGI. V lost 2 bases to trimming and J lost 2 bases; unmatched junction nucleotides: 6. CDR3 length: 15 amino acids. The CDR3 protein is CASSYRGGRPYEQYF. CDR3 nucleotide sequence: TGTGCCAGCAGTTACAGAGGGGGCCGTCCCTACGAGCAGTACTTC.

This chain links TRBV7-9 with TRBJ2-1; weak D call: TRBD2 (6 bases). The germline gives CDR1 SEHNR, CDR2 FQNEAQ (reference sequence). V lost 4 bases to trimming and J lost 1 base, with 14 bases between them. This CDR3 has 16 amino acids. The CDR3 loop is CASSSTVGRSYNEQFF. Here the CDR3 DNA reads TGTGCCAGCAGCTCCACCGTAGGGAGGTCCTACAATGAGCAGTTCTTC.

V and J are TRBV30 and TRBJ2-1; D might be TRBD2 (5 bases). From germline, CDR1 is GTSNPN and CDR2 SVGIG (reference sequence). The CDR3 consists of 15 residues. The V and J ends lost 5 bases and 0 bases respectively, with 14 bases between them. The CDR3 is CAWGSGGSSYNEQFF. CDR3 DNA: TGTGCCTGGGGGAGTGGAGGAAGCTCCTACAATGAGCAGTTCTTC.